These 5 T cell receptor beta chains were sequenced from one sample in a study of OX40 agonist ivuxolimab in advanced cancers. The protocol was immunoSEQ multiplex PCR, while the TCRdb copy is restricted to in-frame clones and leaves out a portion. The profile shows under 65,000 clones, 85% to 90% of them singletons. The specimen was CD4+ or CD8+ T cells sorted from blood, collected in a trial of the OX40 agonist ivuxolimab. These receptors came from an adult with an advanced solid tumor such as melanoma, head and neck, liver or kidney cancer.

The rearrangement links TRBV6-1 to TRBJ1-1, with 7 bases fitting TRBD1. This CDR3 region has 14 residues. CDR1 and CDR2 (germline): MNHNS, SASEGT. The junction had 6 bases not matched to a gene; V was cut back by 2 bases and J by 6 bases. The DNA of the CDR3 is TGTGCCAGCAGTGAAATCCGACAGGGTGCTGAAGCTTTCTTT. Translating it yields CASSEIRQGAEAFF.

The V call is TRBV30, the J call TRBJ1-5; no clear D gene. CDR1 and CDR2 from the germline V gene are GTSNPN and SVGIG (reference sequence). V gave up 1 base and J gave up 5 bases, with 9 bases separating them. This CDR3 contains 13 residues. The CDR3 DNA sequence: TGTGCCTGGAGTGGAAGGCCAGATCAGCCCCAGCATTTT. Its translation is CAWSGRPDQPQHF.

This clone was detected once. The gene calls are TRBV5-1 and TRBJ2-7, with 11 bases identical to TRBD1. In germline, CDR1 is SGHRS, CDR2 YFSETQ. The junction had 11 bases not matched to a gene; V was cut back by 4 bases and J by 5 bases. The CDR3 covers 16 residues. CDR3 in DNA: TGCGCCAGCAGCCCACCAGGACAGGGGGCGAGACACGAGCAGTACTTC. Residues: CASSPPGQGARHEQYF.

J is TRBJ1-5 and V is TRBV12-5; TRBD1 is a possible D gene (6 bases). This CDR3 comprises 15 residues. V lost 6 bases and J 0 bases, leaving 12 bases between the germline ends. CDR1 is LGHNT, CDR2 FRNRAP, per germline. The CDR3 spells CASGEGQISNQPQHF. CDR3 coding DNA: TGTGCTAGTGGCGAGGGACAAATTAGCAATCAGCCCCAGCATTTT.

This sequence joins TRBV5-8 and TRBJ2-1; D unresolved. The CDR3 runs to 14 residues. Per germline, CDR1 SGHTS and CDR2 YDEGEE. The V and J ends lost 0 bases and 5 bases respectively, with 9 bases between them. The CDR3 region is CASSLAAGNNEQFF. The DNA for the CDR3 is TGTGCCAGCAGCTTGGCCGCTGGAAACAATGAGCAGTTCTTC.